This T cell receptor beta chain was profiled in a study of T cell changes during pregnancy in multiple sclerosis (dated by TCRdb to about 2019). Regarding the complete study: In women with multiple sclerosis, the researchers looked at how the T cell repertoire shifted as pregnancy progressed.

The germline V end is reduced by 3 bases and the J end by 3 bases; junction bases left unmatched: 4. From the germline V gene, CDR1 is MNHEY and CDR2 is SVGAGI. The CDR3 goes from the cysteine to the phenylalanine over 16 residues. Only the CDR3 DNA is retained, 48 bases long and in frame from the first base. A remark on this clone: It lacks a known antigen. No base quality information exists; no much larger clone differs at one position.

The protocol used for the library was the immunoSEQ multiplex PCR assay. TCRdb provides this immuneACCESS table in a form limited to in-frame rearrangements. Some clones are lacking; in checked studies, under half of them reflect an unresolved V gene, and why the rest are absent is not known. The sample table lists 75,000 to 100,000 clones, roughly nine tenths of them with a count of one. 0.76% of the sample is taken by the ten largest. Recombination linked TRBV6-5 to TRBJ2-5, with 13 bases in between that match TRBD2. The material sequenced was peripheral blood, taken in the second trimester of pregnancy. The TCR originated in a female donor in good health, enrolled as a control in a pregnancy study. The CDR3 amino acid sequence is: CASSYPGLAGEETQYF. In nucleotides, the sequence is TGTGCCAGCAGTTATCCCGGACTAGCGGGGGAAGAGACCCAGTACTTC.